The clone carrying this TCR beta chain has just one count. Its specificity is unknown. This record comes from a study of cytomegalovirus exposure and HLA in healthy donors. Study at large: There were a few hundred genotyped donors. Of these, about 81% fell in the genetic ancestry cluster associated with self-reported Caucasian donors. Findings and caveats of the study: Sequencing had likely introduced a cluster of highly shared sequence variants as an artifact. Earlier results showed most TCR beta V segments being productive about 90% or about 30% of the time.

This CDR3 has 14 amino acids. V shed 6 bases and J 4 bases; nucleotides not matched to a gene: 5. Germline assignment: CDR1 SNHLY and CDR2 FYNNEI. The PCR used 60 Vbeta and 13 Jbeta primers. Repertoires were generated with immunoSEQ multiplex PCR, while TCRdb's copy carries only in-frame clones and drops some. The data show about 110,000 clones, approximately 80% seen once. The gene calls are TRBV2 and TRBJ2-3; 9 positions match TRBD1. The sample taken for sequencing was PBMCs. This TCR was recovered from a young man in good health and CMV-seropositive. The CDR3 is CASRLQGAADTQYF. The DNA for the CDR3 is TGTGCCAGCAGGTTACAGGGGGCCGCAGATACGCAGTATTTT.